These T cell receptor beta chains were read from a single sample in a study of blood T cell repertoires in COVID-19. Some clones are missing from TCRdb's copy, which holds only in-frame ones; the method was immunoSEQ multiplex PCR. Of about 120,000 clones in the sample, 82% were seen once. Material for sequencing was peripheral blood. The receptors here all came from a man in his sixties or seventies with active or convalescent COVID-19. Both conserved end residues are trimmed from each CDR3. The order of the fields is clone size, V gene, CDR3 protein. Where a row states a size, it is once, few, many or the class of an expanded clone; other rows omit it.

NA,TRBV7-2,ASSFPVGASGRDTQY
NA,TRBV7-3,ASSRMSGSSYEQY
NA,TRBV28,ASSLRAPTDTQY
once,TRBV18,ASSLQTGIGETQY
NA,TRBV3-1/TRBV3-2,ASSLRLAGVVNEQF
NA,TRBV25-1,ASSPDRGPNTEAF
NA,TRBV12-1,ASSSRVFYGYT
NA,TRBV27,ACAAGNYNEQF
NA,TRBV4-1,ASSQDMGLQQRSQF
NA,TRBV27,ATGKTGTGSEQY
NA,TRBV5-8,ASSLTASGNTIY
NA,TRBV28,ASNLQGSYNEQF
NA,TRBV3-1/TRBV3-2,ASSGLAGGFDEQF
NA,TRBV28,ASSSYGRTSQETQY
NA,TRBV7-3,ASSALPGGTGKTDTQY
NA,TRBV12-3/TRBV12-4,ASSGVTDTQY
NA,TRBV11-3,ASSFITISYNEQF
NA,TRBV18,ASSPHRDTEVF
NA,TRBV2,ASSGGLSDTDTQY
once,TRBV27,ASSLQGADTQY
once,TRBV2,ASSEARNHQPQH
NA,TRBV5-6,ASSSIGLSTDTQY
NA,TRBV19,ASSRDPGSQETQY
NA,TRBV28,ASSFAPDRLAASPLH
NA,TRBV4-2,ASSQEGPYGYT
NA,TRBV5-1,ASSLRGGETQY
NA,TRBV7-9,ASSLGSGEAGGSGYT
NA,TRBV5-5,ASSWGQAGTEAF
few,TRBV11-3,ASSGRADRFIYEQY
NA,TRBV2,ASKRDRDSGYT
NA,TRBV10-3,ATGTGINQPQH
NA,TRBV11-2,ASSPTRDYNEQF
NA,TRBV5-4,ASSRDRGDYGYT
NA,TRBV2,ASSVSRLEQY
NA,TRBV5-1,ASSAGQPRRDEQY
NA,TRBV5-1,ASSLAGQGVSEKLF
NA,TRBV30,AWGRPQETQY
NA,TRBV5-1,ASSRTGENEKLF
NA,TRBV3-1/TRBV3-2,ASSPGQSNSPLH
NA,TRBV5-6,ASSSRGRGEKLF
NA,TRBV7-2,ASSLVPSGGNEQF
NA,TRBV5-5,ASSWTGTGEGYT
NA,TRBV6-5,ASSAGTGDNQPQH
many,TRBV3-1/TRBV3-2,ASSPEQAGKLF